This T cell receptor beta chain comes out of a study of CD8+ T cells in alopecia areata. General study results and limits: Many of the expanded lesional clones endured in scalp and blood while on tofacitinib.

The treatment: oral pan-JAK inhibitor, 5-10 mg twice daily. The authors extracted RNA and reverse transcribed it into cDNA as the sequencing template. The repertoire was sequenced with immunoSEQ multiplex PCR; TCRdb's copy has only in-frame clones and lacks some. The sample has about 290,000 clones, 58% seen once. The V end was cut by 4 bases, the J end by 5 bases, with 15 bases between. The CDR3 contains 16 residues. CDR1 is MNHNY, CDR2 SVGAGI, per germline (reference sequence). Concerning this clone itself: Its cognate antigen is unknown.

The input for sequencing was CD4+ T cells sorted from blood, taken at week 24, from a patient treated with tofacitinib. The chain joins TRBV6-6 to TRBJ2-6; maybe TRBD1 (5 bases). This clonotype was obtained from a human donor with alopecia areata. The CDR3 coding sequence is TGTGCCAGCAGTTCAATCGGACAAACAAGGGCCAACGTCCTGACTTTC. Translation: CASSSIGQTRANVLTF.